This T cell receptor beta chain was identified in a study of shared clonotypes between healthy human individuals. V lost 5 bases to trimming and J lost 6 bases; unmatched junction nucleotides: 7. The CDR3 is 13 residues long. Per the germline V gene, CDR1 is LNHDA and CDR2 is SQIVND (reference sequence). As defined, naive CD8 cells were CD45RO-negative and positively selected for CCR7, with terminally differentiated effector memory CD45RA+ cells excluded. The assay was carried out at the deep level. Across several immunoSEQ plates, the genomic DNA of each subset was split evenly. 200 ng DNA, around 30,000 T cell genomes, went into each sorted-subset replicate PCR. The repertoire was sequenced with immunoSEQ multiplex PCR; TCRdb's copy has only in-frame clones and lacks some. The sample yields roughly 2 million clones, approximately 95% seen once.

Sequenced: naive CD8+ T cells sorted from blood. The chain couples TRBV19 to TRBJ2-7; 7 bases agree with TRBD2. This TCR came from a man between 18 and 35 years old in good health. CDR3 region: CASSYAGAGEQYF. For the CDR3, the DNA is TGTGCCAGTAGTTATGCGGGAGCGGGCGAGCAGTACTTC.